The 32 T cell receptor beta chains below were found in one sample sequenced in a study of regulatory T cells in long-lasting Graves disease. Combining iRepertoire HTBI primers with Arm-PCR of CDR3 regions, the authors built TCR beta libraries. From the multiplex PCR reads, TCRdb called clonotypes with MiXCR, one entry per CDR3 protein. Here the sample spans over 350,000 distinct CDR3 sequences, roughly 20% being singletons. Time point specified: persistent/refractory GD, antithyroid drugs over 5 years with positive TRAb. Construction of the TCR library relied on RNA isolated from PBMCs. Material: peripheral blood mononuclear cells (PBMCs), obtained when the disease was refractory, from a patient treated with antithyroid drugs. All receptors derive from a female donor with Graves disease.

In this sample, this clonotype turned up a few times. The DNA of the CDR3 is TGCAGCGTTGAGGGTGTTTCGGGAAAACTGTTTTTT. Translated: CSVEGVSGKLFF. V and J are TRBV29-1 and TRBJ1-4; D not certain. The germline CDR1 and CDR2 sequences are SQVTM and ANQGSEA. Trimming stripped 3 bases from V and 10 bases from J, with 12 bases between. This CDR3 spans 12 amino acids.

This clonotype showed up many times. The rearrangement joins TRBV5-1 to TRBJ2-7; a possible D gene is TRBD2 (5 bases). Germline V lookup: CDR1 SGHRS, CDR2 YFSETQ. The CDR3 is 15 amino acids. V was pared by 0 bases and J by 4 bases, with 14 bases between. The CDR3 reads CASSLGFGGGYEQYF. The CDR3 DNA reads as TGCGCCAGCAGCTTGGGATTCGGCGGCGGGTACGAGCAGTACTTC.

This clonotype was seen many times. V gene TRBV28 combines with J gene TRBJ1-2, with 8 bases aligning to TRBD1. Germline V gene sequence: CDR1 MDHEN, CDR2 SYDVKM. Trimming removed 5 bases from V and 8 bases from J; junction bases left unmatched: 10. The CDR3 sequence is 14 residues long. This chain's CDR3 is CASSRTGPSDGYTF. CDR3 sequence (DNA): TGTGCCAGCAGTCGGACAGGGCCCAGCGACGGCTACACCTTC.

This clonotype showed up many times. The rearrangement links TRBV27 to TRBJ1-4; D might be TRBD1 (6 bases). Germline V gene data show CDR1 as MNHEY and CDR2 as SMNVEV (reference sequence). There are 12 residues in the CDR3. Trimming removed 6 bases at V and 8 bases at J, with 10 bases between. The CDR3, as DNA: TGTGCCAGCAGAACGGACAGCGAAAAACTGTTTTTT. Amino acid sequence: CASRTDSEKLFF.

In this sample, this clonotype turned up many times. V and J are TRBV10-3 and TRBJ2-5, with a weak D call TRBD1 (5 bases). Germline V gives CDR1 ENHRY, CDR2 SYGVKD. V lost 0 bases and J 5 bases, leaving 13 bases between the germline ends. CDR3 size: 15 residues. CDR3 protein: CAISESEQGWETQYF. The CDR3 DNA is TGTGCCATCAGTGAGTCGGAGCAGGGTTGGGAGACCCAGTACTTC.

The table lists this clonotype with a few counts. The V call is TRBV27, the J call TRBJ2-7; D gene uncertain. Trimming shortened V by 6 bases and J by 7 bases, and 16 bases separated the two germline ends. CDR1 is MNHEY and CDR2 is SMNVEV in the germline V gene (reference sequence). The CDR3 extends over 13 amino acids. Written as DNA, the CDR3 is TGTGCCAGCAGGCCAATTGGGCTTGGAGAGCAGTACTTC. This sequence encodes CASRPIGLGEQYF.

This clonotype was seen ten or more times. The chain carries TRBV12-3 or TRBV12-4 and TRBJ1-5, with D tentatively TRBD1 (6 bases). This CDR3 has 14 residues. Trimming pared 7 bases from V and 2 bases from J, leaving 12 bases between. The CDR3 DNA sequence: TGTGCCAGCACCGGGGGGGGCGGCAATCAGCCCCAGCATTTT. Protein: CASTGGGGNQPQHF.

The gene calls are TRBV20-1 and TRBJ2-5; D may be TRBD1 or TRBD2 (6 bases each). Germline V gene data show CDR1 as DFQATT and CDR2 as SNEGSKA (reference sequence). CDR3 length: 13 residues. The CDR3 bases are TGCAGCGCCGTGAAGGGGGGCCAAGAGACCCAGTACTTC. Translation: CSAVKGGQETQYF.

This clonotype has only a few counts. This chain links TRBV2 with TRBJ1-4; D possibly corresponds to TRBD1 (5 bases). This CDR3 region has 13 residues. V was shortened by 10 bases and J by 7 bases, with 16 bases between the two germline ends. Germline V gene sequence: CDR1 SNHLY, CDR2 FYNNEI. CDR3 sequence (DNA): TGTGCCACCTCGGGGGAGGGTATTGAAAAACTGTTTTTT. Residues: CATSGEGIEKLFF.

Turning to this clonotype: This may come from a read error, since a much larger clone is one base off. The rearrangement links TRBV27 to TRBJ2-5; weak D call: TRBD2 (6 bases). The CDR3 spans 14 residues. Germline lookup yields CDR1 MNHEY and CDR2 SMNVEV (reference sequence). The V gene lost 4 bases and the J gene lost 5 bases, with 14 bases spanning the gap. The CDR3 nucleotides are TGTGCCAGCAGTTCAATAGGCGGGAATGAGACCCAGTACTTC. It encodes CASSSIGGNETQYF.

This chain joins TRBV15 and TRBJ2-7, with 7 bases that match TRBD1. Germline lookup yields CDR1 LNHNV and CDR2 YYDKDF (reference sequence). With V trimmed by 0 bases and J by 5 bases, 4 bases remained unmatched. The CDR3 runs to 14 residues. This CDR3 is CATSRETGWNEQYF. CDR3 DNA: TGTGCCACCAGCAGAGAGACAGGGTGGAACGAGCAGTACTTC.

This clonotype was observed many times. V usage is TRBV27 and J usage is TRBJ1-6; 10 positions agree with TRBD1. Germline values: CDR1 MNHEY, CDR2 SMNVEV (reference sequence). The ends lost 1 base at V and 10 bases at J; junction bases unmatched: 4. The CDR3 covers 15 residues. CDR3: CASSLFWDRGSPLHF. CDR3 coding DNA: TGTGCCAGCAGTTTATTCTGGGACAGGGGCTCACCCCTCCACTTT.

This chain uses TRBV10-3 with TRBJ2-7; no firm D call. V was cut by 4 bases and J by 4 bases, with 11 bases left in between. The CDR3 totals 13 residues. The germline V gene encodes CDR1 ENHRY and CDR2 SYGVKD. In DNA form, the CDR3 reads TGTGCCATCAGTGTTGTGAGAGGTTACGAGCAGTACTTC. Its translation is CAISVVRGYEQYF.

This clonotype was counted at least ten times. V and J are TRBV27 and TRBJ1-1; no reliable D call. The CDR3 totals 15 residues. CDR1 is MNHEY and CDR2 is SMNVEV in the germline V gene (reference sequence). V was cut by 1 base and J by 2 bases, with 11 bases left in between. The CDR3 here is CASSLYRTPNTEAFF. CDR3 sequence (DNA): TGTGCCAGCAGTTTATACCGGACGCCTAACACTGAAGCTTTCTTT.

This clonotype was counted at least ten times. The genes are TRBV2 and TRBJ2-4; 10 nucleotides agree with TRBD2. The CDR3 is made up of 17 amino acids. V gave up 4 bases and J gave up 0 bases; unmatched junction bases: 6. Germline CDR1 SNHLY, CDR2 FYNNEI. The CDR3 is CASSAVAGGLAKNIQYF. The CDR3 DNA follows: TGTGCCAGCAGTGCGGTAGCGGGAGGACTAGCCAAAAACATTCAGTACTTC.

This clonotype occurred many times. This chain joins TRBV29-1 and TRBJ2-7, with 7 bases fitting TRBD2. The CDR3 runs to 14 residues. CDR1 and CDR2 (germline): SQVTM, ANQGSEA. J gave up 6 bases and V 6 bases, and 14 bases lay outside the gene matches. The CDR3 coding sequence is TGCAGCGTGGGACCTCTCGCGGGAGTAGGCGAGCAGTACTTC. Translating it yields CSVGPLAGVGEQYF.

This clonotype has a count of ten or more. V usage is TRBV7-2 and J usage is TRBJ2-7; maybe TRBD2 (6 bases). Trimming removed 3 bases at V and 4 bases at J, with 10 bases between. The CDR3 runs 13 residues. The germline CDR1 and CDR2 sequences are SGHTA and FQGNSA. The CDR3 loop reads CASSFRDFYEQYF. CDR3 sequence (DNA): TGTGCCAGCAGCTTTCGGGACTTTTACGAGCAGTACTTC. Looking up the rest from reference TRBV7-2 and TRBJ2-7 gives the full variable domain: GAGVSQSPSNKVTEKGKDVELRCDPISGHTALYWYRQSLGQGLEFLIYFQGNSAPDKSGLPSDRFSAERTGGSVSTLTIQRTQQEDSAVYLCASSFRDFYEQYFGPGTRLTVT.

The sample holds a few counts of this clonotype. The chain has TRBV20-1 and TRBJ2-1, with TRBD2 identical over 10 bases. Trimming removed 2 bases from V and 6 bases from J; junction bases left unmatched: 4. Germline V lookup: CDR1 DFQATT, CDR2 SNEGSKA (reference sequence). The CDR3 consists of 14 residues. The CDR3 coding sequence is TGCAGTGCTAGACGACTAGCGGGTTCCAATGAGCAGTTCTTC. As protein: CSARRLAGSNEQFF.

Ten or more counts support this clonotype. The CDR3 DNA is TGTGCCAGCAGCTTGTTTGACAGGATGAACACCGGGGAGCTGTTTTTT. This translates into CASSLFDRMNTGELFF. This chain uses TRBV5-5 with TRBJ2-2, with D tentatively TRBD1 (6 bases). Germline CDR1 SGHKS, CDR2 YYEKEE (reference sequence). The length of the CDR3 is 16 residues. V lost 1 base, J lost 1 base, and 11 bases lay in between. Full variable domain (outside the CDR3, taken from reference TRBV5-5 and TRBJ2-2): DAGVTQSPTHLIKTRGQQVTLRCSPISGHKSVSWYQQVLGQGPQFIFQYYEKEERGRGNFPDRFSARQFPNYSSELNVNALLLGDSALYLCASSLFDRMNTGELFFGEGSRLTVL.

The chain has TRBV12-5 and TRBJ2-1; 12 nucleotides line up with TRBD2. The CDR3 is made up of 14 amino acids. Looked up from germline, CDR1 is LGHNT and CDR2 is FRNRAP. The junction had 2 bases not matched to a gene; V was cut back by 5 bases and J by 6 bases. CDR3 sequence reads: CASGRLAGVNEQFF. The DNA for the CDR3 is TGTGCTAGTGGTCGACTAGCGGGAGTCAATGAGCAGTTCTTC.

This clonotype appeared many times. CDR3 sequence (DNA): TGTGCCAGCAGTGGTGACGGGGGGACTGAAGCTTTCTTT. Translation: CASSGDGGTEAFF. The rearrangement joins TRBV2 to TRBJ1-1; tentative D call: TRBD1 (5 bases). Trimming shortened V by 4 bases and J by 5 bases, and 11 bases separated the two germline ends. The CDR3 totals 13 residues. The V gene's germline CDR1 is SNHLY and CDR2 FYNNEI.

The chain joins TRBV28 to TRBJ2-6, with 7 bases that match TRBD1. Germline assignment: CDR1 MDHEN and CDR2 SYDVKM. J lost 0 bases, V lost 8 bases, and 4 bases had no gene match. This CDR3 region has 15 residues. CDR3 sequence (DNA): TGTGCCAGCTGGGACAGCTCCTCTGGGGCCAACGTCCTGACTTTC. It translates to CASWDSSSGANVLTF.

This clonotype showed up many times. The V and J genes are TRBV30 and TRBJ1-4; D gene unclear. Looked up from germline, CDR1 is GTSNPN and CDR2 is SVGIG (reference sequence). This CDR3 has 12 amino acids. Trimming took off 2 bases at V and 11 bases at J, with 12 bases between the two ends. CDR3 loop: CAWSPPGGKLFF. The CDR3 DNA follows: TGTGCCTGGAGTCCGCCGGGAGGGAAACTGTTTTTT.

The chain links TRBV29-1 to TRBJ1-1; the D gene is possibly TRBD1 (5 bases). Trimming stripped 0 bases from V and 3 bases from J, with 14 bases between. The germline V gene encodes CDR1 SQVTM and CDR2 ANQGSEA. This CDR3 has 15 amino acids. CDR3 region: CSVEDSGAGHTEAFF. The CDR3 nucleotides read TGCAGCGTTGAAGATAGCGGGGCCGGGCACACTGAAGCTTTCTTT. Full variable domain (remainder filled in from reference TRBV29-1 and TRBJ1-1): SAVISQKPSRDICQRGTSLTIQCQVDSQVTMMFWYRQQPGQSLTLIATANQGSEATYESGFVIDKFPISRPNLTFSTLTVSNMSPEDSSIYLCSVEDSGAGHTEAFFGQGTRLTVV.

This clonotype was recorded many times. The rearrangement links TRBV6-1 to TRBJ1-2; the D is unclear. The CDR3 runs 12 residues. V lost 2 bases and J 6 bases, leaving 7 bases between the germline ends. In germline, CDR1 is MNHNS, CDR2 SASEGT. CDR3 sequence: CASSETLDGYTF. The CDR3 DNA sequence: TGTGCCAGCAGTGAAACACTAGATGGCTACACCTTC.

There are a few counts of this clonotype. V gene TRBV27 combines with J gene TRBJ1-6; perhaps TRBD1 as D (5 bases). The germline V gene has CDR1 MNHEY and CDR2 SMNVEV (reference sequence). Trimming cost V 3 bases and J 6 bases, with 12 bases left between them. The CDR3 spans 15 residues. The CDR3, as DNA: TGTGCCAGCAGTTTTACGGGGGAGGGTAATTCACCCCTCCACTTT. It is translated as CASSFTGEGNSPLHF.

The chain is built from TRBV11-2 and TRBJ2-7, with D perhaps matching TRBD2 (6 bases). The CDR3 loop spans 14 amino acids. Per germline, CDR1 SGHAT and CDR2 FQNNGV. Trimming removed 6 bases at V and 0 bases at J, with 12 bases between. CDR3 nucleotide sequence: TGTGCCAGCAGATCCGGAGGGGTCTCCTACGAGCAGTACTTC. Protein: CASRSGGVSYEQYF.

Note on this clonotype: One end of the junction fails to match germline, which may point to a read error. V and J are TRBV5-5 and TRBJ1-1; 10 bases line up with TRBD1. The CDR3 runs 14 residues. Germline CDR1 SGHKS, CDR2 YYEKEE (reference sequence). The CDR3 bases are TGTACCAGCAGCCCGGGGACAGGGGCGACTGAAGCTTTCTTT. Its translation: CTSSPGTGATEAFF.

The chain recombines TRBV30 with TRBJ1-1; unclear D gene. CDR1 and CDR2 (germline): GTSNPN, SVGIG (reference sequence). Trimming left V 3 bases short and J 6 bases short, with 14 bases between. This CDR3 has 13 amino acids. CDR3 sequence (DNA): TGTGCCTGGAGCGAAGACTCAGGTTCTGAAGCTTTCTTT. Residues: CAWSEDSGSEAFF.

The table lists this clonotype with a few counts. The J gene is TRBJ1-1, the V gene TRBV7-2; D uncertain. V was cut by 1 base and J by 2 bases, with 11 bases left in between. The CDR3 has 15 amino acids. Germline V CDR1 and CDR2: SGHTA, FQGNSA. The CDR3 sequence: CASSLDEGRNTEAFF. The CDR3 DNA is TGTGCCAGCAGCTTAGACGAGGGCCGAAACACTGAAGCTTTCTTT. Full variable domain (remainder filled in from reference TRBV7-2 and TRBJ1-1): GAGVSQSPSNKVTEKGKDVELRCDPISGHTALYWYRQSLGQGLEFLIYFQGNSAPDKSGLPSDRFSAERTGGSVSTLTIQRTQQEDSAVYLCASSLDEGRNTEAFFGQGTRLTVV.

This clonotype appeared many times. This rearrangement joins TRBV24-1 to TRBJ2-7; 7 bases are a match to TRBD1. The V gene's germline CDR1 is KGHDR and CDR2 SFDVKD. Trimming removed 9 bases from V and 5 bases from J; junction bases left unmatched: 9. CDR3 length equals 13 residues. In nucleotides, the CDR3 is TGTGCCACCGGAACCCTTACAGGGGACGAGCAGTACTTC. Translation gives CATGTLTGDEQYF.

This clonotype was seen many times. This rearrangement joins TRBV28 to TRBJ2-1; tentative D call: TRBD1 (6 bases). CDR3 length equals 18 residues. The V end lost 5 bases, the J end lost 5 bases, and 25 bases lay between the germline ends. Germline loops: CDR1 MDHEN, CDR2 SYDVKM. The CDR3 DNA follows: TGTGCCAGCAGTGAACCGACCGTTCGGCAGGGGAGTGACAATGAGCAGTTCTTC. The encoded protein is CASSEPTVRQGSDNEQFF.